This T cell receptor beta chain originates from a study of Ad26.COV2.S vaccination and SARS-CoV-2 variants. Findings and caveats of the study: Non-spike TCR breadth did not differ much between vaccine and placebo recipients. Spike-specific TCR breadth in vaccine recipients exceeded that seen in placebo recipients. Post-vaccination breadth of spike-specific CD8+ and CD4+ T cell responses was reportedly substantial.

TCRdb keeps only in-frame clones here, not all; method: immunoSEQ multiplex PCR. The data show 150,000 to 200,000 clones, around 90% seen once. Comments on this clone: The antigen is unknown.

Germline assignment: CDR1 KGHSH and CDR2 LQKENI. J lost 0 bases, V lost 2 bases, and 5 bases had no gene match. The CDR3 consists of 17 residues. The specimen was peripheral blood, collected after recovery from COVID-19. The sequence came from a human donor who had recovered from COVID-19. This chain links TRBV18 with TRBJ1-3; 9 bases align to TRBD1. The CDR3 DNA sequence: TGTGCCAGCTCACCATACGGACAGGGGTCCTCTGGAAACACCATATATTTT. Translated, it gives CASSPYGQGSSGNTIYF.